Listed here are 23 T cell receptor beta chains from one sample, sequenced in a study of blood T cell repertoires in COVID-19. Here immunoSEQ multiplex PCR was the method, and the copy in TCRdb shows in-frame clones only, minus some. Of a few hundred thousand clones listed, 80% are singletons. Sequenced: peripheral blood. The origin of the receptors is a human donor in a cohort sampled during active COVID-19.

The chain has TRBV7-3 and TRBJ1-1; D remains unclear. The CDR3 loop spans 13 amino acids. Germline CDR1 is SGHTA and CDR2 is FQGTGA. V was clipped by 5 bases and J by 11 bases, with 18 bases between them. The CDR3 here is CASSRGKGLIAFF. CDR3 nucleotides: TGTGCCAGCAGCCGCGGGAAGGGTTTGATCGCTTTCTTT.

This chain uses TRBV18 with TRBJ2-1, with D possibly being TRBD2 (5 bases). The CDR3 sequence is 14 residues long. V was shortened by 1 base and J by 2 bases, with 6 bases between the two germline ends. Germline values: CDR1 KGHSH, CDR2 LQKENI. The CDR3 loop is CASSPLLAYNEQFF. The CDR3 DNA reads as TGTGCCAGCTCACCACTACTAGCCTACAATGAGCAGTTCTTC.

The rearrangement links TRBV6-2 or TRBV6-3 to TRBJ2-3; weak D call: TRBD2 (5 bases). The CDR3 sequence is 16 residues long. Per germline, CDR1 MNHEY and CDR2 SVGEGT. Trimming pared 5 bases from V and 4 bases from J, leaving 19 bases between. CDR3 coding DNA: TGTGCCAGCAGTGCGAGACGAGCGGAGAGGGCAGATACGCAGTATTTT. It encodes CASSARRAERADTQYF.

The CDR3 spells CASSFGRVRTDTQYF. CDR3 DNA: TGTGCCAGCAGCTTCGGGAGAGTTAGGACAGATACGCAGTATTTT. The gene calls are TRBV5-4 and TRBJ2-3; TRBD2 is a possible D gene (6 bases). The CDR3 totals 15 residues. V shed 2 bases and J shed 3 bases, with 13 bases lying between them. Per germline, CDR1 SGHNT and CDR2 YYREEE (reference sequence).

The chain carries TRBV7-2 and TRBJ2-2, with D uncertain. Germline CDR1 and CDR2: SGHTA and FQGNSA. With 5 bases removed from V and 3 bases from J, the gap between germline ends came to 10 bases. The length of the CDR3 is 14 residues. For the CDR3, the DNA is TGTGCCAGCAGCCTAGACCGGTACACCGGGGAGCTGTTTTTT. Residues: CASSLDRYTGELFF.

The V and J genes are TRBV5-1 and TRBJ2-3, with 11 bases identical to TRBD2. Germline loops: CDR1 SGHRS, CDR2 YFSETQ. Unmatched junction bases numbered 8, after V lost 0 bases and J lost 8 bases. This CDR3 spans 16 amino acids. CDR3 residues: CASSLGGSGRASTQYF. CDR3 DNA sequence: TGCGCCAGCAGCTTGGGGGGTAGCGGGAGGGCCTCTACGCAGTATTTT. The whole variable domain, filled in from reference TRBV5-1 and TRBJ2-3, reads KAGVTQTPRYLIKTRGQQVTLSCSPISGHRSVSWYQQTPGQGLQFLFEYFSETQRNKGNFPGRFSGRQFSNSRSEMNVSTLELGDSALYLCASSLGGSGRASTQYFGPGTRLTVL.

This clone came up once. The chain couples TRBV6-5 to TRBJ2-7, with TRBD2 matching over 11 bases. With V trimmed by 5 bases and J by 2 bases, 2 bases remained unmatched. There are 14 residues in the CDR3. Germline values: CDR1 MNHEY, CDR2 SVGAGI. DNA for the CDR3: TGTGCCAGCAGTATAGCGGGAGGGCCCTACGAGCAGTACTTC. The encoded protein is CASSIAGGPYEQYF.

The chain uses TRBV28 and TRBJ1-5, with 7 bases lining up with TRBD1. The CDR3 is made up of 12 amino acids. Germline V CDR1 and CDR2: MDHEN, SYDVKM. Trimming removed 5 bases from V and 9 bases from J; junction bases left unmatched: 4. The CDR3 DNA follows: TGTGCCAGCAGTGTCAGGGGGATGCCCCAGCATTTT. This sequence encodes CASSVRGMPQHF.

This clone was detected a few times. The chain couples TRBV3-1 (or the pseudogene TRBV3-2) to TRBJ1-3; D gene uncertain. The germline CDR1 and CDR2 sequences are LGHDT and YNNKEL (reference sequence). V was trimmed by 3 bases and J by 2 bases, leaving 14 bases between them. The CDR3 runs to 16 residues. DNA for the CDR3: TGTGCCAGCAGCCATGCCGGGGAAACCCCTGGAAACACCATATATTTT. It encodes CASSHAGETPGNTIYF.

The DNA of the CDR3 is TGCGCCAGCAGCTTAGGGGGACGGGTCCAAGAGACCCAGTACTTC. Translation gives CASSLGGRVQETQYF. The chain couples TRBV5-1 to TRBJ2-5, with D possibly matching TRBD1 (6 bases). Germline CDR1 is SGHRS and CDR2 is YFSETQ. CDR3 length: 15 amino acids. Trimming removed 2 bases at V and 1 base at J, with 12 bases between.

This chain joins TRBV5-4 and TRBJ1-2; D remains unclear. The V end lost 3 bases, the J end lost 4 bases, and 13 bases lay between the germline ends. Looked up from germline, CDR1 is SGHNT and CDR2 is YYREEE (reference sequence). The CDR3 length is 14 residues. CDR3 sequence (DNA): TGTGCCAGCAGCTCCCTTCGAGGGAGCTATGGCTACACCTTC. Protein sequence: CASSSLRGSYGYTF.

This sequence joins TRBV5-5 and TRBJ2-7; 8 bases agree with TRBD2. J gave up 0 bases and V 4 bases, and 3 bases lay outside the gene matches. The CDR3 consists of 14 residues. CDR1 is SGHKS, CDR2 YYEKEE, per germline (reference sequence). CDR3 DNA: TGTGCCAGCAGCGCGGGGGGAGTCTCCTACGAGCAGTACTTC. Protein: CASSAGGVSYEQYF.

V is TRBV7-3 and J is TRBJ2-7; D unresolved. V lost 3 bases, J lost 1 base, and 7 bases lay in between. The germline V gene encodes CDR1 SGHTA and CDR2 FQGTGA. The CDR3 is made up of 13 amino acids. CDR3 sequence: CASSFMTSYEQYF. The CDR3 bases are TGTGCCAGCAGCTTCATGACATCCTACGAGCAGTACTTC.

V and J are TRBV27 and TRBJ2-1; 7 positions agree with TRBD1. The V gene's germline CDR1 is MNHEY and CDR2 SMNVEV (reference sequence). The V gene end was trimmed by 4 bases and the J gene end by 4 bases; junction bases not matched to a gene: 1. The CDR3 sequence is 13 residues long. The CDR3 DNA is TGTGCCAGCAGTTACAGGGGTTACAATGAGCAGTTCTTC. This sequence encodes CASSYRGYNEQFF.

V gene TRBV5-8 combines with J gene TRBJ1-1; no clear D. Deletions cut 4 bases from V and 6 bases from J, with 7 bases between. From germline, CDR1 is SGHTS and CDR2 YDEGEE. This CDR3 comprises 11 residues. The CDR3 region is CASSRVAEAFF. CDR3 bases: TGTGCCAGCAGCCGGGTAGCTGAAGCTTTCTTT.

This chain connects TRBV11-2 to TRBJ2-7; perhaps TRBD2 as D (5 bases). CDR3 length: 14 amino acids. CDR1 SGHAT and CDR2 FQNNGV come from the germline V gene. The V end was cut by 4 bases, the J end by 5 bases, with 15 bases between. The DNA for the CDR3 is TGTGCCAGCAGCTCCGGTCCTAGCATTCACGAGCAGTACTTC. It yields the protein CASSSGPSIHEQYF.

The DNA for the CDR3 is TGTGCCAGCAGAAGAACTAGCGGGAGAGTGGGAACAGATACGCAGTATTTT. It specifies CASRRTSGRVGTDTQYF. This chain uses TRBV2 with TRBJ2-3, with 11 positions matching TRBD2. This CDR3 comprises 17 residues. Unmatched junction bases numbered 11, after V lost 6 bases and J lost 3 bases. Per germline, CDR1 SNHLY and CDR2 FYNNEI. Drawing the rest from reference TRBV2 and TRBJ2-3, the complete variable domain is EPEVTQTPSHQVTQMGQEVILRCVPISNHLYFYWYRQILGQKVEFLVSFYNNEISEKSEIFDDQFSVERPDGSNFTLKIRSTKLEDSAMYFCASRRTSGRVGTDTQYFGPGTRLTVL.

V gene TRBV6-5 combines with J gene TRBJ1-5; 7 nucleotides agree with TRBD1. The CDR3 spans 15 residues. The germline V gene encodes CDR1 MNHEY and CDR2 SVGAGI. V shed 2 bases and J 3 bases; nucleotides not matched to a gene: 4. The CDR3 DNA follows: TGTGCCAGCAGTTACCCGGGGACAGTCAATCAGCCCCAGCATTTT. This gives the protein CASSYPGTVNQPQHF.

The gene calls are TRBV28 and TRBJ2-7; TRBD2 matches 9 bases. The germline V gene encodes CDR1 MDHEN and CDR2 SYDVKM. Trimming cost V 5 bases and J 2 bases; bases outside gene matches: 13. The CDR3 totals 17 residues. This CDR3 reads CASSTPLRLAVTYEQYF. The DNA for the CDR3 is TGTGCCAGCAGTACCCCTCTACGACTAGCGGTTACCTACGAGCAGTACTTC.

The CDR3 protein is CATSEPGQGQETQYF. DNA of the CDR3: TGTGCCACCAGTGAACCTGGACAGGGTCAAGAGACCCAGTACTTC. The chain uses TRBV24-1 and TRBJ2-5; 8 bases are a match to TRBD1. V lost 4 bases to trimming and J lost 2 bases; unmatched junction nucleotides: 5. This CDR3 comprises 15 residues. CDR1 is KGHDR, CDR2 SFDVKD, per germline.

The rearrangement links TRBV6-2 or TRBV6-3 to TRBJ2-7; 8 nucleotides align to TRBD2. The CDR3 has 17 amino acids. Trimming took 4 bases from V and 2 from J; bases not matched to a gene: 13. Germline CDR1 and CDR2: MNHEY and SVGEGT. The CDR3 DNA reads TGTGCCAGCAGTTTCGACATACGGGAGGGCCTAGCCTACGAGCAGTACTTC. It codes for CASSFDIREGLAYEQYF.

The table lists this clone with a few counts. This rearrangement joins TRBV10-2 to TRBJ2-3, with 12 bases aligning to TRBD2. Germline V gives CDR1 WSHSY, CDR2 SAAADI. There are 17 residues in the CDR3. The trim removed 3 bases at V and 2 bases at J, leaving 6 bases unmatched. The chain's CDR3 is CASSETLAGGYTDTQYF. The CDR3 bases are TGCGCCAGCAGTGAAACACTAGCGGGAGGCTACACAGATACGCAGTATTTT.

Remarks on this clone: Additional DNA sequences in this sample encode the identical CDR3. The chain couples TRBV7-9 to TRBJ1-5; possible D gene TRBD1, 6 bases. CDR3 size: 14 residues. V lost 5 bases and J lost 3, with 11 bases in between. In germline, CDR1 is SEHNR, CDR2 FQNEAQ (reference sequence). CDR3 amino acids: CASSQQGLNQPQHF. CDR3 sequence (DNA): TGTGCCAGCAGCCAACAGGGTCTCAATCAGCCCCAGCATTTT.